This TCR beta chain originates from a study of blood T cells in healthy people across ages (dated by TCRdb to about 2015). About the investigation overall: In model experiments, roughly one uniquely barcoded TCR beta cDNA molecule per two T cells was captured by template switching. Age-related changes in TCR beta repertoire diversity were measured in the study by deep sequencing normalized with unique cDNA molecular identifiers. The donors were split into four age groups: young (average around 15 years), middle-aged (roughly 39), aged (about 62) and long-lived (roughly 77). Using the same blood draw, the study looked at two additional independent replicas of 1 million unique cDNA reads for two donors, one aged 18 to 30 and the other aged 80 or older.

Receptors were amplified or captured by 5' RACE. The sequencing machine was an Illumina HiSeq 2500. A second PCR of 7 to 11 cycles was performed with a sample-barcoded 5' primer and a J-beta primer mix. A unique molecular identifier was introduced onto each TCR beta cDNA molecule by a template-switch 5' adaptor carrying 12 random nucleotides. Each sample yielded at least 2.5 million CDR3-containing paired-end reads. First-strand cDNA was synthesized from all RNA with the Mint cDNA synthesis kit, primed by a TRBC-specific oligonucleotide. After uracil-DNA glycosylase treatment, a first 18-cycle PCR used universal primers M1SS and BC2_uni_R on all cDNA. Per the authors' processing: For normalization, 1 million high-quality reads, each with a distinct molecular identifier, were randomly selected from each sample. Instead of being binned into consensus sequences, reads with shared molecular identifiers were discarded. MiTCR, run with a Q25 quality threshold and the strictest error-elimination algorithm, handled CDR3 identification, clonotype clustering and error correction. A nonparametric unseen species model with Euler transformation was used to estimate a lower bound on total TCR beta diversity. TCRdb itself trimmed the public reads at Q25 with fastp, ran MiXCR and retained productive beta chains. Each entry merges the rows of one CDR3 protein and shows their most common DNA and genes. The V and J calls come from TCRdb's annotation, not from the publication. The sample data list 750,000 to 950,000 distinct CDR3 sequences, and roughly 26% of these were observed just once. Clones ranked in the top ten supply 3% of the sample.

The roughly 38 donors, aged about 6 to 100 years, were systemically healthy Caucasian individuals from Russia. Each donor gave 8 to 10 milliliters of peripheral blood, collected into EDTA-treated Vacutainer tubes. Ficoll-Paque density-gradient centrifugation was used to isolate PBMCs, with at least 6.5 million per sample. Trizol reagent was used to extract total RNA from the PBMCs, yielding at least 6 micrograms per sample. Naive CD45RAhigh/CD27high T cell percentages were measured by flow cytometry on a PBMC aliquot from every donor. General study outcomes and caveats: Estimates of total diversity based on one million sequenced T cells were considered lower bounds and underestimates. A strong correlation was found between observed TCR beta diversity and the percentage of naive T cells measured by flow cytometry. Donor CMV infection status was unknown, potentially confounding age-related changes in expanded clonotypes. As age increased, observed TCR beta diversity per million T cells dropped in a roughly linear way, and a significant reduction was already evident by age roughly 36. Because profiling used bulk unsorted PBMCs, naive and antigen-experienced compartments could not be compared conclusively. Compared with the aged group, the long-lived group had more naive CD4+ T cells, fewer expanded clones and increased TCR diversity, suggesting age selection.

Taken from cysteine to phenylalanine, the CDR3 has 13 residues. The kept DNA is CDR3 alone, 39 bases in frame from the first base. The germline V gene sets CDR1 to MNHEY and CDR2 to SVGEGT. V loses 8 bases of germline sequence and J loses 0 bases, and the interval between the two ends is 10 bases. Points on this clonotype: Its antigen is still unknown. It has no much larger one-base neighbor in the sample; base qualities were not kept.

These same data were also listed under a study on T cells of mothers and their children. Looking at the second paper: Donors were nine systemically healthy Caucasian individuals: three mothers and their six children. cDNA synthesis used all of the extracted RNA, with approximately 1.4 ug of RNA in each 15 ul reaction. In the second PCR, sample barcodes and 2-4 random nucleotides were introduced via the M1S primer. More than 9 million TCR beta CDR3 reads were obtained from each mother, and roughly 3.1 million reads were obtained from each child. TCR recombination output is similarly shaped by thymic selection in related and unrelated pairs, with a minor effect exerted by inherited differences. Normalized repertoire overlap was always found to be slightly, but never significantly, higher in related mother-child pairs than in unrelated mother-child pairs. No persistent microchimeric T cell clones were detected, at a sensitivity of approximately 90 clones per million clonotypes. To look for features that set related mother-child pairs apart from unrelated individuals, the researchers ran deep NGS to compare the TCR beta repertoires of mothers and children. On average, the children were approximately 12 +/- 4 years old, while the mothers were about 40 +/- 4 years old. After adapters were ligated using NEBNext reagents, the libraries underwent 100+100 nt paired-end sequencing on an Illumina HiSeq 2000. Mother and child libraries were prepared a month apart and sequenced in separate runs to prevent cross-contamination. For each donor, somewhere between about 450,000 and 2,100,000 distinct TCR beta clonotypes were identified. Naive TCR beta clonotypes were estimated from low-frequency clonotypes matched to each donor's FACS-determined naive share, without sorting.

This chain is built from TRBV6-2 or TRBV6-3 and TRBJ2-5, with no confident D gene call. Sequencing used blood. This clonotype was obtained from a boy younger than 18 in good health. The bases are TGTGCCAGCGGCCGGAGCCACCAAGAGACCCAGTACTTC. Its amino acids are CASGRSHQETQYF.